This T cell receptor (beta chain) was recovered during a study of blood T cell repertoires in COVID-19. Whole-study context: The cDNA or gDNA used as material had been derived from T cells, B-cell-depleted T cells, or PBMCs.

Those enrolled, adults aged 18 to 89 years, came from under 25 US areas. Symptom resolution, clearance, or two negative PCRs marked the recovered donors of Cohort 3. This CDR3 is 12 amino acids long. In germline, CDR1 is SQVTM, CDR2 ANQGSEA. The V end was cut by 3 bases, the J end by 9 bases, with 12 bases between. The assay was immunoSEQ multiplex PCR, and TCRdb's table has in-frame clones only and misses some. The sample lists around 300,000 clones, around 87% seen once, with around 2% in the top ten. The sequence derives from a woman under 30 who had recovered from COVID-19. Sequencing input: PBMCs or T cells enriched from blood (not recorded which). The chain recombines TRBV29-1 with TRBJ2-1, with D possibly being TRBD2 (6 bases). CDR3 bases: TGCAGCGTTGACTTCATCGGGGGTGAGCAGTTCTTC. Translated: CSVDFIGGEQFF.